A selection of T cell receptor beta chains follows, all from one sample in a study of T cells in Graves' hyperthyroidism and ophthalmopathy. TCRdb ran MiXCR on the multiplex PCR reads and lists one entry per CDR3 protein. The table records 250,000 or so distinct CDR3 sequences, approximately 15% of them present only once. The sample taken for sequencing was blood. These receptors all come from a middle-aged woman with Graves' hyperthyroidism that later progressed to Graves' ophthalmopathy. Both conserved end residues are part of each CDR3. The order of the fields is J gene, D gene, clone size, V gene, CDR3 DNA, CDR3 protein. The D gene is left open where the match is weak. Clone size appears in some rows only: once, few, many, or a class for an expanded clone.

>TRBJ2-5|TRBD1|many|TRBV5-1
TGCGCCACCTCGACAGGGGCACAAGAGACCCAGTACTTC
CATSTGAQETQYF
>TRBJ2-5|TRBD2|many|TRBV20-1
TGCAGTGCTAGCAGAATAGCGGGAGGGCTTCAAGAGACCCAGTACTTC
CSASRIAGGLQETQYF
>TRBJ2-7|-|many|TRBV5-6
TGTGCCAGCAGCCTATGGGGGGGCTCCCGTTACGAGCAGTACTTC
CASSLWGGSRYEQYF
>TRBJ1-5|-|-|TRBV28
TGTGCCAGCAGTTTCATGGCAGGTGATCAGCCCCAGCATTTT
CASSFMAGDQPQHF
>TRBJ2-1|TRBD1|many|TRBV28
TGTGCCCACGGCAGGGGGCGCAGGAATGAGCAGTTCTTC
CAHGRGRRNEQFF
>TRBJ2-3|TRBD2|few|TRBV19
TGTGCCAGTAGTACGCGACTAGCGGGATTTGGAGATACGCAGTATTTT
CASSTRLAGFGDTQYF
>TRBJ2-3|-|many|TRBV27
TGTGCCAGCAGTTTATGGTCAAATTCAGATACGCAGTATTTT
CASSLWSNSDTQYF
>TRBJ2-3|TRBD2|many|TRBV11-2
TGTGCCAGCAGCCGACTAGCGGGCACCGGGACTAGCACAGATACGCAGTATTTT
CASSRLAGTGTSTDTQYF
>TRBJ2-4|-|many|TRBV20-1
TGCAGTGCCCCGCCTCCTAGGCTGGCCAAAAACATTCAGTACTTC
CSAPPPRLAKNIQYF
>TRBJ2-7|-|once|TRBV2
TGTGCCAGCAGTTCCAAAGCGGGTGGTGAGCAGTACTTC
CASSSKAGGEQYF
>TRBJ2-1|-|medium-sized|TRBV11-2
TGTGCCAGCAGCCACCAACCTGAGCAGTTCTTC
CASSHQPEQFF
>TRBJ1-2|TRBD1|-|TRBV2
TGTGCCAGCAGGGATGACAGGGGTCGGGATCCCTATGGCTACACCTTC
CASRDDRGRDPYGYTF
>TRBJ2-2|-|few|TRBV4-2
TGTGCCAGCAGCCAAGACCCCTCGAGCACCGGGGAGCTGTTTTTT
CASSQDPSSTGELFF
>TRBJ2-7|TRBD2|many|TRBV19
TGTGCCAGTTCGGCGGGAGGGCCCTCCTACGAGCAGTACTTC
CASSAGGPSYEQYF
>TRBJ2-1|-|few|TRBV5-6
TGTGCCAGCAGCTTGGTCGGCTTTTTAGCGAATGAGCAGTTCTTC
CASSLVGFLANEQFF
>TRBJ2-5|-|many|TRBV19
TGTGCCAGTAGTATAATGGCTACCCAAGAGACCCAGTACTTC
CASSIMATQETQYF
>TRBJ2-6|-|few|TRBV6-1
TGTGCCAGCAGCGCTGGGCCTTCTGGGGCCAACGTCCTGACTTTC
CASSAGPSGANVLTF
>TRBJ2-1|-|many|TRBV7-2
TGTGCCAGCAGCTTAGCCGTGCGCTATCAGGATGAGCAGTTCTTC
CASSLAVRYQDEQFF
>TRBJ2-2|-|few|TRBV19
TGTGCCATTCAGGACGTTTATCGCACCGGGGAGCTGTTTTTT
CAIQDVYRTGELFF
>TRBJ2-1|TRBD2|many|TRBV5-1
TGCGCCAGCAGCCCCGGACTAGCGGGAGGGTTGAATCAGTTCTTC
CASSPGLAGGLNQFF
>TRBJ1-2|-|-|TRBV5-5
TGTGCCAGCAGCTTCTGGGGGGCTCTTTATGGCTACACCTTC
CASSFWGALYGYTF
>TRBJ2-5|TRBD1|many|TRBV5-1
TGCGCCAGCAAATTACGGACAGGGGCGGCCCAAGAGACCCAGTACTTC
CASKLRTGAAQETQYF
>TRBJ1-3|-|-|TRBV4-1
TGCGACAGCGGCCAACCGGGACGGGTCTCTGGAAACACCATATATTTT
CDSGQPGRVSGNTIYF
>TRBJ2-1|-|many|TRBV11-3
TGTGCCAGCAGCTTACGTCCCTACAATGAGCAGTTCTTC
CASSLRPYNEQFF
>TRBJ2-3|TRBD1|many|TRBV7-9
TGTGCCAGCAGCGGGGGGACAGGGAGGGCGACAGATACGCAGTATTTT
CASSGGTGRATDTQYF
>TRBJ1-3|TRBD1|few|TRBV19
TGTGCCACTAAGGACAGGAGCTCTGGAAACACCATATATTTT
CATKDRSSGNTIYF
>TRBJ2-7|TRBD1|many|TRBV4-1
TGCGCCAGCAGCCAAGAGCGGGCCAGGGACAGGTCCTACGAGCAGTACTTC
CASSQERARDRSYEQYF
>TRBJ2-1|TRBD2|many|TRBV27
TGTGCCAGCAGTTTTGCGGGAGGGCCTACTTATGAGCAGTTCTTC
CASSFAGGPTYEQFF
>TRBJ2-1|-|many|TRBV3-1
TGTGCCAGCAGCCAAGCCTCAACCTTCCGCAATGAGCAGTTCTTC
CASSQASTFRNEQFF
>TRBJ1-2|TRBD1|many|TRBV13
TGTGCCAGCAGCTTAGCTGAGCGGGACAGGGTCTATGGCTACACCTTC
CASSLAERDRVYGYTF
>TRBJ1-2|-|many|TRBV28
TGTGCCAGCAGCCCCCTCGAGCAGGGTGGTGGCTACACCTTC
CASSPLEQGGGYTF
>TRBJ1-1|TRBD1|few|TRBV2
TGTGCCAGCAGTGAAACGGGGCTGGGACAGACTGAAGCTTTCTTT
CASSETGLGQTEAFF
>TRBJ1-1|-|-|TRBV15
TGTGCCACCAGCATCGACATGAACACTGAAGCTTTCTTT
CATSIDMNTEAFF
>TRBJ1-1|-|many|TRBV3-1
TGTGCCAGCAGCGTCGGGTTGGAGACAGTGAACACTGAAGCTTTCTTT
CASSVGLETVNTEAFF
>TRBJ1-5|-|-|TRBV2
TGTGCCAGCAGTATGGCAAGGGGGAAGGGTCAGCCCCAGCATTTT
CASSMARGKGQPQHF
>TRBJ2-7|TRBD2|many|TRBV9
TGTACCAGCAGCGGGGGAACAGGTACCGGGGCCTACGAGCAGTACTTC
CTSSGGTGTGAYEQYF
>TRBJ1-4|TRBD1|many|TRBV10-2
TGCGCCAGCAGTGTCGGGACAGGGAATGAAAAACTGTTTTTT
CASSVGTGNEKLFF
>TRBJ1-6|-|many|TRBV6-1
TGTGCCAGCAGTCTACAGGGAACCACCCTCCACTTT
CASSLQGTTLHF
>TRBJ1-5|TRBD1|few|TRBV5-1
TGCGCCAGCAGCCCGGGACAGGGGTTAGGCAATCAGCCCCAGCATTTT
CASSPGQGLGNQPQHF
>TRBJ2-7|TRBD2|many|TRBV20-1
TGCGTAGCGGAGAGGGCGGGAGAAATCGAGCAGTACTTC
CVAERAGEIEQYF
>TRBJ1-1|-|many|TRBV7-9
TGTGCCAGCAGCTTAGTTCCAGCATCGAACACTGAAGCTTTCTTT
CASSLVPASNTEAFF
>TRBJ2-7|-|-|TRBV28
TGTGCCAGCAGGAAAACATGGGTTTACGAGCAGTACTTC
CASRKTWVYEQYF
>TRBJ2-7|TRBD2|-|TRBV30
TGTGCCTGGATGCCGGCCGGGACTAGCGGCTACGAGCAGTACTTC
CAWMPAGTSGYEQYF